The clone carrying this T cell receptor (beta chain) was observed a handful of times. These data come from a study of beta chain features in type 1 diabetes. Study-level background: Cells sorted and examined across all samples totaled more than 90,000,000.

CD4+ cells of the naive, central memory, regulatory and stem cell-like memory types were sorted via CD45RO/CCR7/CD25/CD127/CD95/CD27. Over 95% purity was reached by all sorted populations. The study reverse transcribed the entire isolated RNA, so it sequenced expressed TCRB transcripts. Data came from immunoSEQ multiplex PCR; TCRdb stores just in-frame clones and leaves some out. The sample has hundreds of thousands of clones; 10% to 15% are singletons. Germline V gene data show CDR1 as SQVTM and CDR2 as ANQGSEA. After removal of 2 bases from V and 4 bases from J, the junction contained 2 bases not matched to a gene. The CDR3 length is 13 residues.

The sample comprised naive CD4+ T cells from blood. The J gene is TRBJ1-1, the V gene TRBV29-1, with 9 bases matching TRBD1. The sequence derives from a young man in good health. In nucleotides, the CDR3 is TGCAGCGTTGAAAAGACAGGGGGCACTGAAGCTTTCTTT. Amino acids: CSVEKTGGTEAFF.